A selection of T cell receptor beta chains follows, all from one sample in a study of OX40 agonist ivuxolimab in advanced cancers. Profiling relied on immunoSEQ multiplex PCR, and the TCRdb table lists in-frame clones only, not all of them. This table holds fewer than 45,000 clones, more than 75% found once. Sequencing was performed on CD4+ or CD8+ T cells sorted from blood, taken in a trial of the OX40 agonist ivuxolimab. The receptors were sampled from an adult with an advanced solid tumor such as melanoma, head and neck, liver or kidney cancer. Each CDR3 is given with its conserved first and last residue. A D gene is named only where the DNA matches it firmly.

D	J	V	CDR3	DNA
TRBD2	TRBJ2-5	TRBV5-4	CASSGWLAGQETQYF	TGTGCCAGCAGCGGGTGGCTAGCGGGGCAAGAGACCCAGTACTTC
NA	TRBJ2-3	TRBV5-1	CASSLVDSPLTSTDTQYF	TGCGCCAGCAGCTTGGTGGACAGCCCACTAACTAGCACAGATACGCAGTATTTT
TRBD1	TRBJ1-2	TRBV5-5	CASSLDATGIRCF	TGTGCCAGCAGCTTGGACGCGACAGGGATTAGATGCTTC
NA	TRBJ2-7	TRBV10-3	CAISESSGREQYF	TGTGCCATCAGTGAGTCTTCCGGGCGTGAGCAGTACTTC
TRBD1	TRBJ2-7	TRBV7-9	CASSSGTASYEQYF	TGTGCCAGCAGCTCCGGGACAGCCTCCTACGAGCAGTACTTC
TRBD2	TRBJ2-1	TRBV28	CASSLWGLADYNEQFF	TGTGCCAGCAGTTTATGGGGACTAGCGGACTACAATGAGCAGTTCTTC
TRBD2	TRBJ2-7	TRBV4-3	CASSPGLAGLGYEQYF	TGCGCCAGCAGCCCAGGACTAGCGGGACTAGGCTACGAGCAGTACTTC
TRBD2	TRBJ2-1	TRBV4-1	CASSPRFGLAGANEQFF	TGCGCCAGCAGCCCAAGGTTCGGGCTAGCGGGAGCGAATGAGCAGTTCTTC
NA	TRBJ1-2	TRBV28	CASSSGGYTF	TGTGCCAGCAGCTCGGGGGGCTACACCTTC
NA	TRBJ2-1	TRBV9	CASSPQGVYYNEQFF	TGTGCCAGCAGTCCCCAGGGCGTCTATTACAATGAGCAGTTCTTC
TRBD2	TRBJ2-5	TRBV4-1	CASSQGSGSWQYF	TGCGCCAGCAGCCAAGGTAGCGGGAGTTGGCAGTACTTC
NA	TRBJ2-1	TRBV7-3	CASSPSGTYNEQFF	TGTGCCAGCAGCCCATCGGGCACCTACAATGAGCAGTTCTTC
NA	TRBJ2-2	TRBV9	CASSVGSREVWPNTGELFF	TGTGCCAGCAGCGTAGGGTCCAGGGAGGTGTGGCCGAACACCGGGGAGCTGTTTTTT
NA	TRBJ2-7	TRBV11-2	CASSFVGGGPYEQYF	TGTGCCAGCAGCTTTGTGGGAGGGGGTCCCTACGAGCAGTACTTC
NA	TRBJ2-1	TRBV9	CASSVGGEQFF	TGTGCCAGCAGCGTCGGGGGAGAGCAGTTCTTC
NA	TRBJ2-7	TRBV27	CASSPHSGLSYSYEQYF	TGTGCCAGCAGTCCCCATTCCGGACTATCTTACTCCTACGAGCAGTACTTC